A selection of T cell receptor beta chains follows, all from one sample in a study of blood T cell repertoires in COVID-19. This table comes from immunoSEQ multiplex PCR, and its TCRdb copy is limited to in-frame clones, with some not included. The sample contains 330,000 or so clones, about 90% of which appear only once. Sequencing was done on a sample of PBMCs or T cells enriched from blood (not recorded which). The receptors shown here come from a woman aged 25 to 39 who had recovered from COVID-19. Each CDR3 is given with its conserved first and last residue. The order of the fields is D gene, J gene, V gene, clone size, CDR3 DNA, CDR3 protein. D genes are given only for firm matches. Not all rows give a size; the values are once, few, many and, for expanded clones, a class.

D gene: NA; J gene: TRBJ1-4; V gene: TRBV27; clone size: once; CDR3 DNA: TGTGCCAGCGCCACCTGGACGCCTCCAGGGGATGAAAAACTGTTTTTT; CDR3 protein: CASATWTPPGDEKLFF
D gene: TRBD2; J gene: TRBJ2-7; V gene: TRBV19; clone size: NA; CDR3 DNA: TGTGCCAGTAGTCCCCTGACTAGCACCTACGAGCAGTACTTC; CDR3 protein: CASSPLTSTYEQYF
D gene: TRBD2; J gene: TRBJ2-7; V gene: TRBV18; clone size: NA; CDR3 DNA: TGTGCCAGCTCACCCGGACTAGCGGGAGGTGGTTACGAGCAGTACTTC; CDR3 protein: CASSPGLAGGGYEQYF
D gene: TRBD2; J gene: TRBJ2-1; V gene: TRBV28; clone size: NA; CDR3 DNA: TGTGCCAGCATTACTAGCGGGCCCTACAATGAGCAGTTCTTC; CDR3 protein: CASITSGPYNEQFF
D gene: NA; J gene: TRBJ2-2; V gene: TRBV5-8; clone size: NA; CDR3 DNA: TGTGCCAGCAGCCGAGTTTATGGGACACCAGGAACGAACACCGGGGAGCTGTTTTTT; CDR3 protein: CASSRVYGTPGTNTGELFF
D gene: NA; J gene: TRBJ2-3; V gene: TRBV4-1; clone size: NA; CDR3 DNA: TGCGCCAGCAGCCGATTAGTGTGGGCGACAGATACGCAGTATTTT; CDR3 protein: CASSRLVWATDTQYF
D gene: TRBD2; J gene: TRBJ2-1; V gene: TRBV15; clone size: NA; CDR3 DNA: TGTGCCACCAGCAGAGATCGAGCGGGAGCTCTTGAGCAGTTCTTC; CDR3 protein: CATSRDRAGALEQFF
D gene: NA; J gene: TRBJ2-3; V gene: TRBV5-1; clone size: NA; CDR3 DNA: TGCGCCAGCTTGGACACAGGAGCAGATACGCAGTATTTT; CDR3 protein: CASLDTGADTQYF
D gene: NA; J gene: TRBJ2-3; V gene: TRBV29-1; clone size: NA; CDR3 DNA: TGCAGCGTTGACCGTACTAGCACAGATACGCAGTATTTT; CDR3 protein: CSVDRTSTDTQYF
D gene: TRBD2; J gene: TRBJ2-7; V gene: TRBV30; clone size: NA; CDR3 DNA: TGTGCCTGGAGTGTCGGAGCGGGGGACTTCCGATCGAGAAACGAGCAGTACTTC; CDR3 protein: CAWSVGAGDFRSRNEQYF
D gene: NA; J gene: TRBJ2-2; V gene: TRBV7-2; clone size: NA; CDR3 DNA: TGTGCCAGCAGCTTATTGGCTCTGAACACCGGGGAGCTGTTTTTT; CDR3 protein: CASSLLALNTGELFF
D gene: NA; J gene: TRBJ2-7; V gene: TRBV7-9; clone size: NA; CDR3 DNA: TGTGCCAGCAGCCCGACCTCTCTAGGCTATGAGCAGTACTTC; CDR3 protein: CASSPTSLGYEQYF
D gene: TRBD2; J gene: TRBJ2-1; V gene: TRBV27; clone size: once; CDR3 DNA: TGTGCCAGCAGTTTCCGGACTAGCGGGGCAGGGGAGCAGTTCTTC; CDR3 protein: CASSFRTSGAGEQFF
D gene: NA; J gene: TRBJ1-5; V gene: TRBV5-1; clone size: NA; CDR3 DNA: TGCGCCAGCAGCTTGGACAGCACTTCTAATCAGCCCCAGCATTTT; CDR3 protein: CASSLDSTSNQPQHF
D gene: TRBD2; J gene: TRBJ2-5; V gene: TRBV4-2; clone size: NA; CDR3 DNA: TGTGCCAGCAGCCAAGATAATGTTGGGACTAGCGGGGGGTACCAAGAGACCCAGTACTTC; CDR3 protein: CASSQDNVGTSGGYQETQYF
D gene: TRBD2; J gene: TRBJ2-1; V gene: TRBV3-1/TRBV3-2; clone size: NA; CDR3 DNA: TGTGCCTCCAGGGCGGGGGGCCTGTTTAATGAGCAGTTCTTC; CDR3 protein: CASRAGGLFNEQFF
D gene: NA; J gene: TRBJ1-3; V gene: TRBV18; clone size: NA; CDR3 DNA: TGTGCCAGCTCACCTGTCCAGGGCTCCGGAAACACCATATATTTT; CDR3 protein: CASSPVQGSGNTIYF
D gene: TRBD1; J gene: TRBJ2-2; V gene: TRBV7-2; clone size: NA; CDR3 DNA: TGTGCCAGCAGCTTAGGGGCACGGACAGGGGACACCGGGGAGCTGTTTTTT; CDR3 protein: CASSLGARTGDTGELFF
D gene: NA; J gene: TRBJ1-4; V gene: TRBV27; clone size: NA; CDR3 DNA: TGTGCCAGCAGCTCCCCGGGGGGGGGACGTGAAAAACTGTTTTTT; CDR3 protein: CASSSPGGGREKLFF
D gene: NA; J gene: TRBJ2-2; V gene: TRBV19; clone size: NA; CDR3 DNA: TGTGCCAGTAGTGTGGGGCCATACACCGGGGAGCTGTTTTTT; CDR3 protein: CASSVGPYTGELFF
D gene: NA; J gene: TRBJ2-1; V gene: TRBV3-1/TRBV3-2; clone size: NA; CDR3 DNA: TGTGCCAGCAGCCCCCAACCGCGGCCACCCAATGAGCAGTTCTTC; CDR3 protein: CASSPQPRPPNEQFF
D gene: NA; J gene: TRBJ2-5; V gene: TRBV7-2; clone size: NA; CDR3 DNA: TGTGCCAGCAGCCAAACGCAGGCCGAAGAGACCCAGTACTTC; CDR3 protein: CASSQTQAEETQYF
D gene: NA; J gene: TRBJ1-6; V gene: TRBV12-5; clone size: NA; CDR3 DNA: TGTGCTAGTGGCCCTAGCGGGGTCCATTCACCCCTCCACTTT; CDR3 protein: CASGPSGVHSPLHF
D gene: NA; J gene: TRBJ2-2; V gene: TRBV3-1/TRBV3-2; clone size: NA; CDR3 DNA: TGTGCCAGCAGCCGAGTGGGCGGTGTGGGGCCCGGGGAGCTGTTTTTT; CDR3 protein: CASSRVGGVGPGELFF
D gene: NA; J gene: TRBJ2-3; V gene: TRBV27; clone size: NA; CDR3 DNA: TGTGCCAGCAGTTTAGTCCGACTCCGAATGCCCACAGATACGCAGTATTTT; CDR3 protein: CASSLVRLRMPTDTQYF
D gene: NA; J gene: TRBJ1-2; V gene: TRBV27; clone size: NA; CDR3 DNA: TGTGCCAGCAGTTTGAGGAGGAACTATGGCTACACCTTC; CDR3 protein: CASSLRRNYGYTF
D gene: NA; J gene: TRBJ1-2; V gene: TRBV7-9; clone size: NA; CDR3 DNA: TGTGCCAGCAGCTTAGTCCCGGGACACTCGGAAGGCTACACCTTC; CDR3 protein: CASSLVPGHSEGYTF
D gene: TRBD1; J gene: TRBJ1-6; V gene: TRBV27; clone size: NA; CDR3 DNA: TGTGCCGGCAGTCTGATTGGACAGGGGGGAATCTCCTATAATTCACCCCTCCACTTT; CDR3 protein: CAGSLIGQGGISYNSPLHF
D gene: NA; J gene: TRBJ1-2; V gene: TRBV6-4; clone size: NA; CDR3 DNA: TGTGCCAGCAGTGCCGGGGAGAACTATGGCTACACCTTC; CDR3 protein: CASSAGENYGYTF
D gene: NA; J gene: TRBJ1-5; V gene: TRBV10-3; clone size: NA; CDR3 DNA: TGTGCCATCAGTGAAGGAGAAAATCAGCCCCAGCATTTT; CDR3 protein: CAISEGENQPQHF
D gene: NA; J gene: TRBJ1-4; V gene: TRBV7-8; clone size: NA; CDR3 DNA: TGTGCCAGCAGGGCAGGGTTTGGAGAAAAACTGTTTTTT; CDR3 protein: CASRAGFGEKLFF